The 29 T cell receptor beta chains below come from one sample, sequenced in a study of blood T cell repertoires in COVID-19. Only in-frame clones appear in the TCRdb table, and some are missing; sequencing was by immunoSEQ multiplex PCR. The sample shows some 190,000 clones, about 88% of them seen only once. Specimen: PBMCs or T cells enriched from blood (not recorded which). The receptor set was obtained from a woman in her thirties who had recovered from COVID-19.

The chain carries TRBV5-5 and TRBJ2-4; possible D gene TRBD2, 6 bases. The CDR3 extends over 15 amino acids. V shed 4 bases and J shed 6 bases, with 17 bases lying between them. Germline V gene data show CDR1 as SGHKS and CDR2 as YYEKEE (reference sequence). This chain's CDR3 is CASSGTRTTINIQYF. CDR3 sequence (DNA): TGTGCCAGCAGCGGAACTCGGACTACGATAAACATTCAGTACTTC.

With regard to this clone: The junction does not match germline at one end; this may be a read error. The J gene is TRBJ2-1, the V gene TRBV5-1; D not resolved. The CDR3 covers 11 residues. Germline assignment: CDR1 SGHRS and CDR2 YFSETQ. The CDR3, as DNA: TGCGCCAGCAGCTCCAACAATGAGCAGTTCTTC. Its protein product is CASSSNNEQFF.

This clone came up a few times. This rearrangement joins TRBV19 to TRBJ1-1, with a possible D match to TRBD1 (6 bases). The CDR3 has 14 residues. V was shortened by 5 bases and J by 2 bases, with 12 bases between the two germline ends. CDR1 LNHDA and CDR2 SQIVND come from the germline V gene (reference sequence). The CDR3 coding sequence is TGTGCCAGTAGTCTACAGGGTGGTAACACTGAAGCTTTCTTT. Encoded protein: CASSLQGGNTEAFF.

The chain joins TRBV10-3 to TRBJ1-2; unclear D gene. Germline values: CDR1 ENHRY, CDR2 SYGVKD. The germline V and J ends were trimmed by 10 bases and 2 bases, with 14 bases remaining between them. The CDR3 is 13 amino acids. The CDR3 DNA is TGTGCCACCCAACGGGGTTCGAACTATGGCTACACCTTC. Translated, it gives CATQRGSNYGYTF.

In this sample, this clone turned up a few times. This rearrangement joins TRBV27 to TRBJ1-5; 10 bases align to TRBD1. The germline gives CDR1 MNHEY, CDR2 SMNVEV (reference sequence). CDR3 length equals 19 residues. V lost 1 base and J lost 2; bases outside the gene matches: 11. Here the CDR3 DNA reads TGTGCCAGCAGTTTATTGGGGACAGGGGTCCCTCAGGGCAATCAGCCCCAGCATTTT. Its translation: CASSLLGTGVPQGNQPQHF.

The chain employs TRBV23-1 and TRBJ1-5; D is uncertain. TRBV23-1 is an ORF for which the function is uncertain. The CDR3 sequence is 15 residues long. Trimming cost V 2 bases and J 7 bases, with 15 bases left between them. The CDR3 bases are TGCGCCAGCAGTCAACCCGGTCGGTCGCGGCAGCCCCAGCATTTT. Protein product: CASSQPGRSRQPQHF.

The V and J genes are TRBV7-2 and TRBJ2-1; 9 bases map to TRBD2. The CDR3 has 16 residues. Losses at the gene ends were 1 base for V and 4 bases for J; bases not matched to a gene: 5. The germline V gene has CDR1 SGHTA and CDR2 FQGNSA. CDR3 in amino acids: CASSLEASGVYNEQFF. CDR3 sequence (DNA): TGTGCCAGCAGCTTAGAGGCTAGCGGGGTGTACAATGAGCAGTTCTTC.

V usage is TRBV5-6 and J usage is TRBJ1-5; tentative D call: TRBD1 (5 bases). V dropped 0 bases and J dropped 10 bases, with 11 bases sitting between them. The CDR3 extends over 13 amino acids. Per germline, CDR1 SGHDT and CDR2 YYEEEE. The CDR3 sequence: CASSLGGISPQHF. The CDR3 DNA follows: TGTGCCAGCAGCTTGGGGGGCATCAGTCCCCAGCATTTT.

This rearrangement joins TRBV5-5 to TRBJ1-4, with no clear D. V dropped 3 bases and J dropped 7 bases, with 16 bases sitting between them. The CDR3 totals 15 residues. In germline, CDR1 is SGHKS, CDR2 YYEKEE (reference sequence). The CDR3 loop reads CASSSRAPRVEKLFF. The CDR3 nucleotides read TGTGCCAGCAGCTCCCGGGCCCCGAGGGTTGAAAAACTGTTTTTT.

This clone was observed a few times. For the CDR3, the DNA is TGTGCCAGCAGTTTGCAGGGGGCTAACTATGGCTACACCTTC. It specifies CASSLQGANYGYTF. J is TRBJ1-2 and V is TRBV2; 7 nucleotides align to TRBD1. J lost 0 bases, V lost 5 bases, and 3 bases had no gene match. Germline V gene sequence: CDR1 SNHLY, CDR2 FYNNEI. CDR3 size: 14 residues.

This clone was counted only a few times. The chain employs TRBV9 and TRBJ1-2; D gene unclear. Trimming shortened V by 3 bases and J by 2 bases, and 17 bases separated the two germline ends. The CDR3 covers 16 residues. Per the germline V gene, CDR1 is SGDLS and CDR2 is YYNGEE. The CDR3 region has the DNA TGTGCCAGCAGCGAGATTCTTGGTGGGAGGAACTATGGCTACACCTTC. Translating gives CASSEILGGRNYGYTF.

The gene calls are TRBV19 and TRBJ2-3, with D possibly TRBD2 on 5 matching bases. Trimming removed 10 bases from V and 0 bases from J, with 8 bases in between. The CDR3 spans 12 residues. Germline loops: CDR1 LNHDA, CDR2 SQIVND (reference sequence). Here the CDR3 reads CATRGSTDTQYF. In DNA form, the CDR3 reads TGTGCCACCCGGGGTAGCACAGATACGCAGTATTTT.

The chain joins TRBV6-5 to TRBJ1-1; possible D gene TRBD1, 6 bases. CDR3 length: 13 amino acids. V was cut by 0 bases and J by 9 bases, with 11 bases left in between. Germline V lookup: CDR1 MNHEY, CDR2 SVGAGI. CDR3 loop: CASSYSRDNQAFF. The CDR3 bases are TGTGCCAGCAGTTACTCGAGGGACAACCAAGCTTTCTTT.

This rearrangement joins TRBV5-1 to TRBJ1-5; TRBD1 is a possible D gene (6 bases). V was clipped by 5 bases and J by 6 bases, with 18 bases between them. Germline V lookup: CDR1 SGHRS, CDR2 YFSETQ. The CDR3 sequence is 15 residues long. CDR3 in amino acids: CASSQQGALGQPQHF. The DNA for the CDR3 is TGCGCCAGCAGTCAACAGGGCGCGTTAGGTCAGCCCCAGCATTTT.

The chain joins TRBV18 to TRBJ1-5; perhaps TRBD1 as D (6 bases). V was shortened by 6 bases and J by 6 bases, with 18 bases between the two germline ends. This CDR3 spans 15 amino acids. Per germline, CDR1 KGHSH and CDR2 LQKENI. CDR3 loop: CASSPAGGRGQPQHF. Here the CDR3 DNA reads TGTGCCAGCTCGCCGGCGGGGGGGCGCGGTCAGCCCCAGCATTTT. Together with reference TRBV18 and TRBJ1-5, the CDR3 gives the full variable domain: NAGVMQNPRHLVRRRGQEARLRCSPMKGHSHVYWYRQLPEEGLKFMVYLQKENIIDESGMPKERFSAEFPKEGPSILRIQQVVRGDSAAYFCASSPAGGRGQPQHFGDGTRLSIL.

This chain links TRBV11-2 with TRBJ2-3, with 7 bases that match TRBD1. With 5 bases clipped from V and 2 bases from J, the junction kept 7 bases outside the gene matches. The CDR3 contains 15 residues. CDR1 and CDR2 (germline): SGHAT, FQNNGV. The chain's CDR3 is CASSITGTDTDTQYF. In nucleotides, the CDR3 is TGTGCCAGCAGCATTACCGGGACAGACACAGATACGCAGTATTTT.

The chain links TRBV11-2 to TRBJ2-5; tentatively, D is TRBD1 (5 bases). The CDR3 runs to 14 residues. Germline-derived CDR1 and CDR2 are SGHAT and FQNNGV. Trimming took 3 bases from V and 3 from J, leaving 11 bases between them. CDR3 region: CASSFRQIKETQYF. The CDR3 DNA reads TGTGCCAGCAGCTTTCGACAGATTAAAGAGACCCAGTACTTC.

The rearrangement links TRBV6-5 to TRBJ1-2; D gene uncertain. This CDR3 has 14 amino acids. V was clipped by 6 bases and J by 9 bases, with 20 bases between them. CDR1 is MNHEY, CDR2 SVGAGI, per germline. The CDR3 DNA sequence: TGTGCCAGCAGGCCTCCCCGGGTGTTGAGTAGCTACACCTTC. It translates to CASRPPRVLSSYTF.

This clone is a singleton in its sample. The J gene is TRBJ1-4, the V gene TRBV9, with TRBD1 matching 8 bases. V shed 3 bases and J 8 bases; nucleotides not matched to a gene: 9. This CDR3 spans 15 amino acids. CDR1 SGDLS and CDR2 YYNGEE come from the germline V gene. CDR3 DNA sequence: TGTGCCAGCAGCGGATATACAGGGGGAACGGAAAAACTGTTTTTT. Protein: CASSGYTGGTEKLFF.

This chain joins TRBV5-6 and TRBJ1-3; D remains ambiguous. The length of the CDR3 is 13 residues. Germline CDR1 reads SGHDT; CDR2 reads YYEEEE. Between the trimmed V and J ends, which lost 3 bases and 3 bases, there was a span of 7 bases. The CDR3 here is CASSYLGGNTIYF. The CDR3 bases are TGTGCCAGCAGCTACCTCGGTGGAAACACCATATATTTT.

This clone has just one count. This chain connects TRBV28 to TRBJ1-2; perhaps TRBD1 as D (5 bases). Trimming removed 1 base at V and 0 bases at J, with 15 bases between. The CDR3 covers 17 residues. From germline, CDR1 is MDHEN and CDR2 SYDVKM. CDR3 protein: CASSLSPTATANYGYTF. CDR3 nucleotide sequence: TGTGCCAGCAGTTTATCCCCCACAGCGACAGCTAACTATGGCTACACCTTC.

The chain links TRBV29-1 to TRBJ2-5, with 9 bases lining up with TRBD1. V lost 7 bases to trimming and J lost 5 bases; unmatched junction nucleotides: 8. From germline, CDR1 is SQVTM and CDR2 ANQGSEA. This CDR3 contains 13 residues. The CDR3 DNA follows: TGCAGCGCCGCGGGGACAGGGATTGAGACCCAGTACTTC. Amino acid sequence: CSAAGTGIETQYF.

This clone showed up many times. This rearrangement joins TRBV5-4 to TRBJ2-5; 7 bases map to TRBD2. V was clipped by 3 bases and J by 3 bases; unmatched bases: 2. CDR1 and CDR2 (germline): SGHNT, YYREEE (reference sequence). The CDR3 runs to 13 residues. The CDR3 is CASSSLAEETQYF. CDR3 DNA: TGTGCCAGCAGCTCGCTAGCGGAAGAGACCCAGTACTTC.

The chain recombines TRBV18 with TRBJ1-5; D is unclear. V lost 2 bases to trimming and J lost 2 bases, with 7 bases between them. The germline V gene encodes CDR1 KGHSH and CDR2 LQKENI. The CDR3 is made up of 14 amino acids. DNA for the CDR3: TGTGCCAGCTCACCAGAGTATGGCAATCAGCCCCAGCATTTT. This encodes CASSPEYGNQPQHF.

The rearrangement links TRBV4-1 to TRBJ2-7, with TRBD2 matching 8 bases. Per the germline V gene, CDR1 is MGHRA and CDR2 is YSYEKL. This CDR3 contains 15 residues. With V trimmed by 2 bases and J by 0 bases, 3 bases remained unmatched. CDR3 DNA sequence: TGCGCCAGCAGCCAAACTCGGGGGGGCTCCTACGAGCAGTACTTC. Its translation is CASSQTRGGSYEQYF.

The chain employs TRBV4-2 and TRBJ1-6, with 8 bases aligning to TRBD1. This CDR3 has 16 amino acids. J gave up 8 bases and V 0 bases, and 6 bases lay outside the gene matches. Germline CDR1 and CDR2: LGHNA and YNFKEQ. Here the CDR3 reads CASSQDRDRGDSPLHF. The CDR3 nucleotides read TGTGCCAGCAGCCAAGATCGAGACAGGGGTGATTCACCCCTCCACTTT.

This clone was picked up one time. The chain has TRBV5-6 and TRBJ2-1, with D possibly matching TRBD1 (6 bases). With 0 bases removed from V and 1 base from J, the gap between germline ends came to 11 bases. Germline V lookup: CDR1 SGHDT, CDR2 YYEEEE. This CDR3 comprises 16 residues. The CDR3 protein is CASSLGRGPSYNEQFF. CDR3 bases: TGTGCCAGCAGCTTGGGCAGGGGACCATCCTACAATGAGCAGTTCTTC. Together with reference TRBV5-6 and TRBJ2-1, the CDR3 gives the full variable domain: DAGVTQSPTHLIKTRGQQVTLRCSPKSGHDTVSWYQQALGQGPQFIFQYYEEEERQRGNFPDRFSGHQFPNYSSELNVNALLLGDSALYLCASSLGRGPSYNEQFFGPGTRLTVL.

The CDR3 here is CASSVISGEKETQYF. CDR3 in DNA: TGTGCCAGCAGCGTCATTTCAGGGGAAAAAGAGACCCAGTACTTC. This sequence joins TRBV7-2 and TRBJ2-5; maybe TRBD1 (6 bases). Germline assignment: CDR1 SGHTA and CDR2 FQGNSA. The length of the CDR3 is 15 residues. Trimming removed 5 bases at V and 3 bases at J, with 16 bases between.

This chain links TRBV6-5 with TRBJ2-2; D gene ambiguous. V dropped 3 bases and J dropped 1 base, with 6 bases sitting between them. Germline V gene sequence: CDR1 MNHEY, CDR2 SVGAGI. The CDR3 covers 14 residues. The CDR3 protein is CASSYSENTGELFF. Written as DNA, the CDR3 is TGTGCCAGCAGTTATTCAGAGAACACCGGGGAGCTGTTTTTT.